These T cell receptor beta chains were read from a single sample in a study of cytomegalovirus exposure and HLA in healthy donors. Generated by immunoSEQ multiplex PCR, the TCRdb table keeps only in-frame clones and is missing some. The sample carries some 74,000 clones, 93% recorded once. Sequenced input: PBMCs. These receptor sequences come from a woman aged 30 to 39 in good health and CMV-seronegative. CDR3s include the opening cysteine and the closing phenylalanine or tryptophan.

v_gene	j_gene	CDR3aa
TRBV9	TRBJ2-6	CASSVKGGPGANVLTF
TRBV6-1	TRBJ1-4	CASSESFGLGSEKLFF
TRBV6-5	TRBJ1-5	CASSYEQTRQPQHF
TRBV6-6	TRBJ1-2	CASSYQGTNYGYTF
TRBV9	TRBJ2-1	CASSVQGSSYNEQFF
TRBV11-2	TRBJ2-5	CASSSWQGVGETQYF
TRBV5-1	TRBJ2-1	CASRRGNSYNEQLF
TRBV18	TRBJ1-4	CASSFDGGREKLFF
TRBV10-3	TRBJ1-1	CAISERTEAEAFF
TRBV28	TRBJ1-2	CASRFTWRTNYGYTF
TRBV27	TRBJ1-1	CASSLSWGGLTEAFF
TRBV7-2	TRBJ1-6	CASSLKGGSSYNSPLHF
TRBV30	TRBJ2-3	CAWSVKSAPITDTQYF
TRBV19	TRBJ2-1	CASSITGGSYNEQFF
TRBV2	TRBJ2-1	CASSVGRDGNEQFF
TRBV28	TRBJ1-2	CASSPPTGGYGYTF
TRBV29-1	TRBJ2-5	CSVGQGHETQYF
TRBV11-2	TRBJ1-2	CASSRTGFGYGYTF
TRBV7-8	TRBJ2-3	CASSLVLRDNTQYF
TRBV9	TRBJ1-2	CASSVIASRGPFIPSFYGYTF
TRBV16	TRBJ2-5	CASSQSGASRGTQYF
TRBV18	TRBJ1-2	CASSPGVQGTILNYGYTF
TRBV28	TRBJ2-7	CASSLPLAREQYF
TRBV29-1	TRBJ2-7	CSVLQGANEQYF
TRBV9	TRBJ1-4	CASSVGSSTNEKLFF
TRBV9	TRBJ1-1	CASSVGGTGGGTGEAFF
TRBV5-1	TRBJ1-2	CASSRKTTQDPTGYTF
TRBV28	TRBJ2-5	CASSRLGTAKETQYF
TRBV16	TRBJ1-2	CASSLTVFRRTNYGYTF
TRBV9	TRBJ2-5	CASSVGQRSGQETQYF
TRBV19	TRBJ2-5	CASSIIDRVETQYF
TRBV10-3	TRBJ2-5	CAIRPGQTYQETQYF
TRBV5-6	TRBJ1-1	CASSYNRVTETFF
TRBV2	TRBJ2-3	CASSEDGGAMNTQYF
TRBV30	TRBJ2-1	CACPTSGGPNEQFF
TRBV7-2	TRBJ1-1	CASSPDRGLHTEAFF
TRBV30	TRBJ2-3	CAWSVGRGGTDTQYF
TRBV6-5	TRBJ1-2	CASSEAFNYGYTF
TRBV9	TRBJ1-3	CASSAPAANTIYF
TRBV6-6	TRBJ1-1	CASSYPGTGIPEAFF
TRBV6-6	TRBJ1-1	CASSYGSGSTEAFF
TRBV19	TRBJ2-2	CASRIAGGTTGELFF
TRBV7-3	TRBJ2-1	CASSLLGTGKRNEQFF
TRBV14	TRBJ1-2	CASSQGGVLPFYGYTF
TRBV6-1	TRBJ1-1	CASRDTGGPNTEAFF
TRBV11-2	TRBJ2-1	CASSAGYNEQFF
TRBV9	TRBJ1-3	CASSPRPPGGSGNTIYF
TRBV12-2	TRBJ2-3	CASRSPGEEPQYF
TRBV7-7	TRBJ2-1	CASSFKPPTSGSHNEQFF
TRBV7-8	TRBJ1-1	CASSYLRDTEAFF
TRBV29-1	TRBJ2-1	CSVEGSTEKYNEQFF
TRBV7-6	TRBJ2-3	CASSFGRNTQYF
TRBV19	TRBJ1-3	CASSKTGDSGNTIYF
TRBV4-2	TRBJ2-1	CASSQEGVEQFF
TRBV7-9	TRBJ2-2	CASSLQTGQNTGELFF
TRBV28	TRBJ1-1	CASSSRGYTEAFF
TRBV9	TRBJ2-1	CASSRGGISYNEQFF
TRBV7-9	TRBJ1-1	CASSLGAETEAFF
TRBV2	TRBJ1-2	CARGQLNYGYTF
TRBV25-1	TRBJ1-5	CASSLSSNQPQHF